These 20 T cell receptor beta chains were all obtained from the same sample, sequenced in a study of blood T cell repertoires in COVID-19. Method: immunoSEQ multiplex PCR; TCRdb's copy keeps in-frame clones and lacks some. The data hold 150,000 to 200,000 clones, with about 82% observed a single time. Sequenced sample: peripheral blood. The receptors were sampled from a man aged 45-65 years with active or convalescent COVID-19.

This clone was seen just once. The chain is built from TRBV7-9 and TRBJ2-7, with 7 bases matching TRBD1. The CDR3 extends over 13 amino acids. The V gene end was trimmed by 5 bases and the J gene end by 6 bases; junction bases not matched to a gene: 7. The germline gives CDR1 SEHNR, CDR2 FQNEAQ (reference sequence). The chain's CDR3 is CASSLTTGSEQYF. In nucleotides, the CDR3 is TGTGCCAGCAGCCTAACGACAGGGAGCGAGCAGTACTTC. Based on the CDR3 plus reference TRBV7-9 and TRBJ2-7, the full variable domain is DTGVSQNPRHKITKRGQNVTFRCDPISEHNRLYWYRQTLGQGPEFLTYFQNEAQLEKSRLLSDRFSAERPKGSFSTLEIQRTEQGDSAMYLCASSLTTGSEQYFGPGTRLTVT.

This clone was seen a handful of times. V and J are TRBV13 and TRBJ2-1; D gene uncertain. Germline V gene sequence: CDR1 PRHDT, CDR2 FYEKMQ (reference sequence). V shed 4 bases and J shed 5 bases, with 6 bases lying between them. The CDR3 covers 12 residues. The CDR3 region is CASSSRNNEQFF. CDR3 DNA: TGTGCCAGCAGCTCCAGAAACAATGAGCAGTTCTTC.

The chain joins TRBV3-1 (or the pseudogene TRBV3-2) to TRBJ2-5; 8 bases are a match to TRBD2. CDR3 size: 17 residues. Germline V CDR1 and CDR2: LGHDT, YNNKEL (reference sequence). V trimming: 0 bases; J trimming: 2 bases; junction bases outside the gene matches: 8. DNA of the CDR3: TGTGCCAGCAGCCAAGATCGGGGGGGGAGAACTCAAGAGACCCAGTACTTC. Encoded protein: CASSQDRGGRTQETQYF.

This clone was counted between two and nine times. The same CDR3 is also encoded by other DNA sequences in this sample. The chain couples TRBV19 to TRBJ1-5; 8 bases line up with TRBD1. The V gene's germline CDR1 is LNHDA and CDR2 SQIVND (reference sequence). The CDR3 is made up of 14 amino acids. The J segment lost 4 bases and the V segment lost 1 base, leaving 0 bases of the junction unmatched. The CDR3 DNA reads TGTGCCAGTAGTATAGGACAGGGGAATCAGCCCCAGCATTTT. It is translated as CASSIGQGNQPQHF.

In this sample, this clone turned up a few times. This chain uses TRBV5-1 with TRBJ2-7; 15 nucleotides align to TRBD2. This CDR3 is 13 amino acids long. V lost 8 bases to trimming and J lost 6 bases; unmatched junction nucleotides: 3. The germline CDR1 and CDR2 sequences are SGHRS and YFSETQ. The CDR3 nucleotides read TGCGCCAGTCGGACTAGCGGGAGGGGCGAGCAGTACTTC. Translated: CASRTSGRGEQYF. Variable domain in full (rest from reference TRBV5-1 and TRBJ2-7): KAGVTQTPRYLIKTRGQQVTLSCSPISGHRSVSWYQQTPGQGLQFLFEYFSETQRNKGNFPGRFSGRQFSNSRSEMNVSTLELGDSALYLCASRTSGRGEQYFGPGTRLTVT.

This clone was recorded a few times. The chain links TRBV5-1 to TRBJ2-1; 16 bases map to TRBD2. With V trimmed by 4 bases and J by 10 bases, 14 bases remained unmatched. In germline, CDR1 is SGHRS, CDR2 YFSETQ. This CDR3 is 18 amino acids long. The CDR3 DNA follows: TGCGCCAGCAGCGGGGCTGGGACTAGCGGGGGGGCCCGTCGGGAGCAGTTCTTC. Its protein product is CASSGAGTSGGARREQFF.

The V and J genes are TRBV5-4 and TRBJ2-7, with D maybe TRBD1 (5 bases). Trimming cost V 5 bases and J 2 bases, with 14 bases left between them. This CDR3 region has 14 residues. The V gene's germline CDR1 is SGHNT and CDR2 YYREEE (reference sequence). CDR3 coding DNA: TGTGCCAGCAGTCATATGGACATCCCCTACGAGCAGTACTTC. Its translation: CASSHMDIPYEQYF.

The chain combines TRBV2 with TRBJ2-5, with 9 bases lining up with TRBD1. Trimming removed 5 bases from V and 4 bases from J; junction bases left unmatched: 8. Germline assignment: CDR1 SNHLY and CDR2 FYNNEI. This CDR3 is built from 15 residues. CDR3 sequence reads: CASSSGTGRGETQYF. CDR3 DNA sequence: TGTGCCAGCAGTTCTGGGACAGGGAGGGGAGAGACCCAGTACTTC.

The chain has TRBV3-1 (or the pseudogene TRBV3-2) and TRBJ2-2; D uncertain. Germline V lookup: CDR1 LGHDT, CDR2 YNNKEL (reference sequence). The V end lost 4 bases, the J end lost 1 base, and 7 bases lay between the germline ends. The CDR3 length is 14 residues. The chain's CDR3 is CASSPVMNTGELFF. The CDR3 DNA reads as TGTGCCAGCAGCCCAGTAATGAACACCGGGGAGCTGTTTTTT.

This chain links TRBV24-1 with TRBJ2-2, with D possibly TRBD2 on 6 matching bases. Trimming removed 7 bases at V and 5 bases at J, with 22 bases between. CDR3 length: 17 residues. The germline gives CDR1 KGHDR, CDR2 SFDVKD. The CDR3 nucleotides are TGTGCCACCAGCCCCACCCGCGCAGGCGGGGATACCGGGGAGCTGTTTTTT. Residues: CATSPTRAGGDTGELFF.

The rearrangement links TRBV5-5 to TRBJ1-3, with D tentatively TRBD1 (5 bases). The V gene's germline CDR1 is SGHKS and CDR2 YYEKEE (reference sequence). Trimming removed 0 bases from V and 1 base from J, with 5 bases in between. CDR3 length: 14 amino acids. The CDR3 region has the DNA TGTGCCAGCAGCTTGGAGGGGTCTGGAAACACCATATATTTT. This translates into CASSLEGSGNTIYF.

The V gene is TRBV15, the J gene TRBJ2-6; D is uncertain. Germline loops: CDR1 LNHNV, CDR2 YYDKDF (reference sequence). The CDR3 contains 14 residues. V was clipped by 1 base and J by 4 bases, with 5 bases between them. The CDR3 DNA follows: TGTGCCACCAGCAGAGGGGCCGGGGCCAACGTCCTGACTTTC. Encoded protein: CATSRGAGANVLTF.

This sequence joins TRBV11-3 and TRBJ2-3, with 8 bases that match TRBD1. CDR3 length: 16 amino acids. With V trimmed by 4 bases and J by 1 base, 7 bases remained unmatched. Germline V gene data show CDR1 as SGHNT and CDR2 as YENEEA. DNA of the CDR3: TGTGCCAGCAGCTCACGCCCGGGACAGGGCACAGATACGCAGTATTTT. The encoded protein is CASSSRPGQGTDTQYF.

The chain is built from TRBV5-1 and TRBJ2-3; tentatively, D is TRBD2 (7 bases). This CDR3 is 16 amino acids long. The V end was cut by 4 bases, the J end by 2 bases, with 17 bases between. Germline V gene data show CDR1 as SGHRS and CDR2 as YFSETQ. The CDR3 here is CASSLGAGAFTDTQYF. CDR3 DNA sequence: TGCGCCAGCAGCCTAGGGGCGGGGGCCTTCACAGATACGCAGTATTTT.

This chain connects TRBV27 to TRBJ1-2; 9 nucleotides align to TRBD1. V shed 8 bases and J 8 bases; nucleotides not matched to a gene: 9. The CDR3 loop spans 13 amino acids. CDR1 is MNHEY and CDR2 is SMNVEV in the germline V gene (reference sequence). CDR3 DNA: TGTGCCAGCGGGGAATACAGGGGGCAAGGCTACACCTTC. Protein: CASGEYRGQGYTF.

This clone showed up just a few times. The chain has TRBV5-1 and TRBJ1-1; D not resolved. Germline-derived CDR1 and CDR2 are SGHRS and YFSETQ. The CDR3 is 14 amino acids. Trimming cost V 6 bases and J 3 bases, with 15 bases left between them. The CDR3 sequence: CASIPPRGYTEAFF. CDR3 nucleotide sequence: TGCGCCAGCATCCCCCCCCGGGGTTACACTGAAGCTTTCTTT. Filled out from reference TRBV5-1 and TRBJ1-1, the complete variable domain reads KAGVTQTPRYLIKTRGQQVTLSCSPISGHRSVSWYQQTPGQGLQFLFEYFSETQRNKGNFPGRFSGRQFSNSRSEMNVSTLELGDSALYLCASIPPRGYTEAFFGQGTRLTVV.

The rearrangement links TRBV7-2 to TRBJ1-6; tentative D call: TRBD1 (5 bases). Germline loops: CDR1 SGHTA, CDR2 FQGNSA. Trimming shortened V by 2 bases and J by 7 bases, and 12 bases separated the two germline ends. CDR3 size: 15 residues. The CDR3 loop is CASSLLGVENSPLHF. The CDR3 region has the DNA TGTGCCAGCAGCTTACTAGGGGTAGAGAATTCACCCCTCCACTTT.

The J gene is TRBJ1-2, the V gene TRBV5-1; D is unresolved. Trimming took off 4 bases at V and 5 bases at J, with 12 bases between the two ends. CDR1 and CDR2 (germline): SGHRS, YFSETQ. The CDR3 consists of 13 residues. CDR3 in DNA: TGCGCCAGCAGCCCAGAAGCCAGGTATGGCTACACCTTC. This encodes CASSPEARYGYTF.

This chain uses TRBV18 with TRBJ1-2, with D unresolved. This CDR3 contains 13 residues. CDR1 is KGHSH, CDR2 LQKENI, per germline. The ends were cut back, 1 base at V and 4 bases at J, with 7 bases in the middle. The CDR3 region has the DNA TGTGCCAGCTCACCACAGGAGATCTATGGCTACACCTTC. Protein: CASSPQEIYGYTF.

This chain links TRBV6-5 with TRBJ1-5; D unresolved. The germline gives CDR1 MNHEY, CDR2 SVGAGI. CDR3 length: 15 amino acids. V was shortened by 4 bases and J by 0 bases, with 10 bases between the two germline ends. In nucleotides, the CDR3 is TGTGCCAGCAGTTGGGCACTTAATAGCAATCAGCCCCAGCATTTT. Its protein product is CASSWALNSNQPQHF.